These T cell receptor beta chains were read from a single sample in a study of blood T cell repertoires in COVID-19. Assay used: immunoSEQ multiplex PCR; TCRdb lists only in-frame clones, some missing. The table has 150,000 to 200,000 clones, 75% to 85% seen once; the top ten hold roughly 6.7%. The source material was peripheral blood. Source of these receptors: a man aged 60-69 years with acute or convalescent COVID-19. The CDR3 runs from the conserved cysteine through the conserved F or W. The D gene is left open where the match is weak. The listing skips clone size in some rows; elsewhere it reads once, few, many or a size class.

v_call	clone_size	d_call	j_call	cdr3_nt	cdr3_aa
TRBV3-1/TRBV3-2	NA	NA	TRBJ1-3	TGTGCCAGCAGCCAAGTTAGAACAGCCGGAAACACCATATATTTT	CASSQVRTAGNTIYF
TRBV3-1/TRBV3-2	NA	NA	TRBJ2-2	TGTGCCAGCAGCCAATCGGGCGGTTCCGCGGGCGGGGAGCTGTTTTTT	CASSQSGGSAGGELFF
TRBV7-3	NA	TRBD1	TRBJ1-6	TGTGCCAGCAGCTTAACGCCCCGACAGGGCGATTCACCCCTCCACTTT	CASSLTPRQGDSPLHF
TRBV27	NA	NA	TRBJ2-7	TGTGCCAGCAGTTCGGTGTCCTACGAGCAGTACTTC	CASSSVSYEQYF
TRBV27	NA	TRBD1	TRBJ2-7	TGTGCCAGCCGCAATCGACAGGGTCCCAACGAGCAGTACTTC	CASRNRQGPNEQYF
TRBV27	NA	TRBD2	TRBJ2-7	TGTGCCAGCAGTTTATACCCTCCGGGAGCGGGAGGGCCTTACGAGCAGTACTTC	CASSLYPPGAGGPYEQYF
TRBV24-1	NA	TRBD2	TRBJ2-1	TGTGCCACCAGTGATTCCAGGGTGGGAGCGGGAGTCCCGAACAATGAGCAGTTCTTC	CATSDSRVGAGVPNNEQFF
TRBV4-1	NA	TRBD1	TRBJ2-3	TGCGCCAGCAGCCAGTTCGAGGGGGCGGCAAATACGCAGTATTTT	CASSQFEGAANTQYF
TRBV3-1/TRBV3-2	NA	NA	TRBJ2-1	TGTGCCAGCAGCCAAGGGCGGGTCTACAATGAGCAGTTCTTC	CASSQGRVYNEQFF
TRBV30	once	NA	TRBJ1-5	TGTGCCTGGAGTGTTGTCGGGGGACAGCCCCAGCATTTT	CAWSVVGGQPQHF
TRBV29-1	NA	TRBD1	TRBJ2-7	TGCAGCGCCGCGGGTCAGGGGGCTTCCTACGAGCAGTACTTC	CSAAGQGASYEQYF
TRBV19	NA	NA	TRBJ1-1	TGTGCCAGTAGTATTACGGGGAGCGGCACTGAAGCTTTCTTT	CASSITGSGTEAFF
TRBV19	NA	TRBD1	TRBJ2-3	TGTGCCAGTAGTATAAGATCGACAGGGGGCACAGATACGCAGTATTTT	CASSIRSTGGTDTQYF
TRBV30	NA	TRBD1	TRBJ1-5	TGTGCCCGACCATATTCGGACAGGATCAATCAGCCCCAGCATTTT	CARPYSDRINQPQHF
TRBV2	NA	NA	TRBJ2-1	TGTGCCAGCAGTCCAGGGTTAATGCAGTTCTTC	CASSPGLMQFF
TRBV12-5	NA	NA	TRBJ2-2	TGTGCTAGTGGAAACAGGTTTACCGGGGAGCTGTTTTTT	CASGNRFTGELFF
TRBV5-1	NA	NA	TRBJ1-1	TGCGCCAGCAGCTCGGACCCCGGGACATTGAACACTGAAGCTTTCTTT	CASSSDPGTLNTEAFF
TRBV25-1	NA	TRBD1	TRBJ2-1	TGTGCCAGCAGTGAACCAGGGGGCGCACATAATGAGCAGTTCTTC	CASSEPGGAHNEQFF
TRBV5-4	NA	NA	TRBJ2-7	TGTGCCAGCAGCTTGCCCCCCCTCCACGAGCAGTACTTC	CASSLPPLHEQYF
TRBV2	NA	NA	TRBJ2-1	TGTGCCAGCATCTTTACTAGCTCTGAGCAGTTCTTC	CASIFTSSEQFF
TRBV2	NA	NA	TRBJ2-6	TGTGCCAGCAGCGCTAGGGGTCAGATCTCTGGGGCCAACGTCCTGACTTTC	CASSARGQISGANVLTF
TRBV7-2	NA	NA	TRBJ2-7	TGTGCCAGCAGCTTTGTCGCAAGCGGAGATTACGAGCAGTACTTC	CASSFVASGDYEQYF
TRBV27	NA	NA	TRBJ1-2	TGTGCCAGCACCGGAAGTGGACGGGGAGGCTACACCTTC	CASTGSGRGGYTF
TRBV7-6	NA	NA	TRBJ1-3	TGTGCCAGCAGCCCCTCGGGAGGAAACACCATATATTTT	CASSPSGGNTIYF
TRBV7-3	NA	NA	TRBJ2-1	TGTGCCAGCAGCTTAAGTGTCTCTCGCAATGAGCAGTTCTTC	CASSLSVSRNEQFF
TRBV6-1	NA	NA	TRBJ1-1	TGTGCCAGCAGTGAAGGGGACTACAACACTGAAGCTTTCTTT	CASSEGDYNTEAFF
TRBV19	NA	TRBD1	TRBJ1-2	TGTGCCAGTAGTAAGACAGGGGGCGACTATGGCTACACCTTC	CASSKTGGDYGYTF
TRBV5-5	once	NA	TRBJ2-1	TGTGCCAGCAGCTTGAATCGCTACAATGAGCAGTTCTTC	CASSLNRYNEQFF
TRBV9	NA	TRBD2	TRBJ2-7	TGTGCCAGCAGCGTAGAGGTTAGCGGGGGTTTCTACGAGCAGTACTTC	CASSVEVSGGFYEQYF
TRBV5-6	NA	TRBD1	TRBJ1-5	TGTGCCAGCAGCCTAGGCGGGACAGGGTTACTTGGTCAGCCCCAGCATTTT	CASSLGGTGLLGQPQHF
TRBV6-2/TRBV6-3	NA	NA	TRBJ1-5	TGTGCCAGCAGTTTTTATAATCAGCCCCAGCATTTT	CASSFYNQPQHF
TRBV4-2	NA	NA	TRBJ2-2	TGTGCCAGCAGCCCTAGGGGGACCCGCGGGGAGCTGTTTTTT	CASSPRGTRGELFF
TRBV5-4	NA	TRBD2	TRBJ2-7	TGTGCCAGCAGCTTGGCGGGGGGGTCCTACGAGCAGTACTTC	CASSLAGGSYEQYF
TRBV11-3	NA	NA	TRBJ2-2	TGTGCCAGCAGCTCGAGGGACTCCGGGGAGCTGTTTTTT	CASSSRDSGELFF
TRBV10-3	NA	NA	TRBJ1-3	TGTGCCATTCGGGAGCAGAGCTCTGGAAACACCATATATTTT	CAIREQSSGNTIYF
TRBV5-4	NA	TRBD1	TRBJ2-7	TGTGCCAGCAGCTTTGATCGGGTATACCGGGACAGTGCATCCTACGAGCAGTACTTC	CASSFDRVYRDSASYEQYF
TRBV13	NA	TRBD1	TRBJ1-2	TGTGCCAGCAGCTTACGGGGGACAGATGGCTACACCTTC	CASSLRGTDGYTF
TRBV29-1	NA	NA	TRBJ1-4	TGCAGCGTTGGTACTTCTGAAAAACTGTTTTTT	CSVGTSEKLFF
TRBV5-1	NA	NA	TRBJ1-1	TGCGCCAGCAGCTTGGGGCGGTTGAACACTGAAGCTTTCTTT	CASSLGRLNTEAFF
TRBV28	NA	TRBD1	TRBJ1-3	TGTGCCAGCACCACAGGGGGGGGAGTAAACACCATATATTTT	CASTTGGGVNTIYF
TRBV6-5	NA	TRBD2	TRBJ2-1	TGTGCCAGCAGTTACTGGGAGCGGGGCGGCTACAATGAGCAGTTCTTC	CASSYWERGGYNEQFF
TRBV11-2	NA	NA	TRBJ2-3	TGTGCCAGCAGCTTAGCGCTGTCTGTGCGGGGCCAAGATACGCAGTATTTT	CASSLALSVRGQDTQYF
TRBV2	NA	TRBD1	TRBJ1-1	TGTGCCAGGACAGGGGGCCCAAACACTGAAGCTTTCTTT	CARTGGPNTEAFF
TRBV15	NA	NA	TRBJ1-5	TGTGCCACCAGCAGAGTGAAGGACGGCCACAGAGGGTTTAGTCAGCCCCAGCATTTT	CATSRVKDGHRGFSQPQHF
TRBV24-1	once	NA	TRBJ1-1	TGTGCCACCAGTGAGGCCGGAGGGACTGAAGCTTTCTTT	CATSEAGGTEAFF
TRBV7-2	NA	NA	TRBJ2-7	TGTGCCAGCAGCTTAGGGTACGCAGCGTACGAGCAGTACTTC	CASSLGYAAYEQYF
TRBV10-1	NA	NA	TRBJ2-7	TGCGCCAAACTCCTCTGGCGGGACTACGAGCAGTACTTC	CAKLLWRDYEQYF
TRBV7-9	once	TRBD2	TRBJ2-7	TGTGCCAGCAGTTCCGTCAGCGGGAGGTTCTACGAGCAGTACTTC	CASSSVSGRFYEQYF
TRBV19	NA	NA	TRBJ1-2	TGTGCCAGTACCCCGTCACGGGTGGCGGGGTATGGCTACACCTTC	CASTPSRVAGYGYTF
TRBV6-1	NA	NA	TRBJ2-7	TGTGCCAGCAGTGAAATAATCGAGCAGTACTTC	CASSEIIEQYF